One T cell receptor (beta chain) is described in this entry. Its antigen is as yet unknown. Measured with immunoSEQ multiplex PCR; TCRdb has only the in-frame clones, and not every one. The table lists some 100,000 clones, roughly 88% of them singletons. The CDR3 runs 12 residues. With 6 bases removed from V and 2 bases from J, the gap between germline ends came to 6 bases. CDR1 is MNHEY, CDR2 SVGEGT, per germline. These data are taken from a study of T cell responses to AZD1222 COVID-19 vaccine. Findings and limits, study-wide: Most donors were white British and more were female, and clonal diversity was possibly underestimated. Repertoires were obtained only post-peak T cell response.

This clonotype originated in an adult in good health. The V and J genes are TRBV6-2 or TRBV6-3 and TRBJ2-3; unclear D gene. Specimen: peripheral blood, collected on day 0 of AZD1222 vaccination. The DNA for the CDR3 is TGTGCCAGCAGCCTCAACACAGATACGCAGTATTTT. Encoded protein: CASSLNTDTQYF.